The 28 T cell receptor beta chains below come from one sample, sequenced in a study of T cell repertoires in cytomegalovirus infection. TCRdb used MiXCR to reprocess the reads, holding one entry per CDR3 protein. The data show about 47,000 distinct CDR3 sequences, roughly 19% seen once. No antigen is known for these receptors. This material consisted of CD8+ T cells from cultured PBMCs, taken from culture after CMV antigen stimulation. The receptors were gathered from a human donor in good health (CMV status not recorded). Some clones in this sample may be carry-over from other donors' samples.

The chain carries TRBV12-3 or TRBV12-4 and TRBJ1-3; D gene unclear. This CDR3 has 13 amino acids. V lost 3 bases and J lost 0, with 3 bases in between. Here the CDR3 reads CASSLGSGNTIYF. CDR3 coding DNA: TGTGCCAGCAGTTTGGGCTCTGGAAACACCATATATTTT.

Regarding this clonotype: The junction and the germline gene differ at one end; a read error may be behind it. This chain links TRBV9 with TRBJ2-6; D is possibly TRBD1 (5 bases). Germline CDR1 reads SGDLS; CDR2 reads YYNGEE. The CDR3 extends over 14 amino acids. The CDR3 here is CASSPGSGASVLTF. The CDR3 DNA is TGTGCCAGCAGCCCAGGCTCTGGGGCCAGCGTCCTGACTTTC.

This clonotype has ten or more counts. J is TRBJ2-3 and V is TRBV7-2, with 9 bases identical to TRBD2. The V gene's germline CDR1 is SGHTA and CDR2 FQGNSA. V lost 3 bases and J lost 1; bases outside the gene matches: 2. There are 15 residues in the CDR3. The CDR3 loop reads CASSFLAGGTDTQYF. The CDR3 nucleotides read TGTGCCAGCAGCTTTTTAGCGGGGGGCACAGATACGCAGTATTTT.

V gene TRBV5-1 combines with J gene TRBJ1-1; D is ambiguous. The germline gives CDR1 SGHRS, CDR2 YFSETQ. The V and J ends lost 3 bases and 7 bases respectively, with 10 bases between them. The CDR3 consists of 12 residues. CDR3 DNA sequence: TGCGCCAGCAGCTGGGCCGGATTTGAAGCTTTCTTT. Its translation: CASSWAGFEAFF.

On this clonotype itself: A much larger clone sits a single nucleotide away, making a read error possible. V is TRBV28 and J is TRBJ2-1; TRBD2 matches at 9 bases. Germline lookup yields CDR1 MDHEN and CDR2 SYDVKM. Trimming removed 10 bases from V and 7 bases from J; junction bases left unmatched: 17. The CDR3 is 16 residues long. The CDR3 is CATDGVVAGDRNEQFF. The CDR3 DNA reads as TGTGCCACCGACGGAGTGGTAGCGGGAGATAGGAATGAGCAGTTCTTC.

This chain connects TRBV7-6 to TRBJ2-7; 8 positions match TRBD1. Germline V gene lookup returns CDR1 SGHVS and CDR2 FNYEAQ. Trimming took 5 bases from V and 7 from J; bases not matched to a gene: 16. The CDR3 extends over 16 amino acids. DNA of the CDR3: TGTGCCAGCAGCCTCCGACAGGGGCCCCTCTTAGAAGAGCAGTACTTC. Protein product: CASSLRQGPLLEEQYF.

This clonotype was counted ten times or more. This rearrangement joins TRBV12-3 or TRBV12-4 to TRBJ2-7; D perhaps matches TRBD2 (6 bases). The CDR3 runs to 14 residues. Trimming took 6 bases from V and 0 from J, leaving 12 bases between them. DNA for the CDR3: TGTGCCAGCAGGAGACTAGGTAGCTCCTACGAGCAGTACTTC. This sequence encodes CASRRLGSSYEQYF.

This clonotype was seen more than once but under ten times. The rearrangement uses TRBV4-1 and TRBJ1-4; D is unresolved. The V gene's germline CDR1 is MGHRA and CDR2 YSYEKL. The CDR3 extends over 13 amino acids. V lost 1 base and J 8 bases, leaving 8 bases between the germline ends. The CDR3 protein is CASSQVLEEKLFF. In DNA form, the CDR3 reads TGCGCCAGCAGCCAAGTTTTAGAGGAAAAACTGTTTTTT.

This clonotype turned up a few times. V is TRBV28 and J is TRBJ2-3, with 9 bases aligning to TRBD2. The CDR3 length is 14 residues. The junction had 5 bases not matched to a gene; V was cut back by 5 bases and J by 5 bases. Germline V gene data show CDR1 as MDHEN and CDR2 as SYDVKM. Here the CDR3 DNA reads TGTGCCAGCAGTCACCCGACTAGCGGAGATACGCAGTATTTT. It yields the protein CASSHPTSGDTQYF.

This chain connects TRBV27 to TRBJ1-5; D is perhaps TRBD1 (5 bases). The germline V gene encodes CDR1 MNHEY and CDR2 SMNVEV (reference sequence). The length of the CDR3 is 14 residues. Trimming took 5 bases from V and 4 from J, leaving 12 bases between them. The CDR3 region is CASSLDSPNQPQHF. CDR3 bases: TGTGCCAGCAGTCTCGACAGCCCGAATCAGCCCCAGCATTTT.

This clonotype was detected a few times. The V gene is TRBV6-2 or TRBV6-3, the J gene TRBJ2-2; 8 nucleotides align to TRBD1. Germline loops: CDR1 MNHEY, CDR2 SVGEGT. The CDR3 has 15 residues. The J segment lost 2 bases and the V segment lost 6 bases, leaving 5 bases of the junction unmatched. In DNA, the CDR3 is TGTGCCAGCAGGGCCGGGACAGGAAACACCGGGGAGCTGTTTTTT. It is translated as CASRAGTGNTGELFF.

This clonotype was counted many times. The V gene is TRBV7-2, the J gene TRBJ1-1; D not resolved. The CDR3 consists of 15 residues. V lost 4 bases, J lost 0 bases, and 12 bases lay in between. The germline CDR1 and CDR2 sequences are SGHTA and FQGNSA. CDR3 in DNA: TGTGCCAGCAGCTCCCCGTGGGAAATGAACACTGAAGCTTTCTTT. This sequence encodes CASSSPWEMNTEAFF.

The table lists this clonotype with a few counts. The rearrangement uses TRBV6-5 and TRBJ1-4; weak D call: TRBD1 (5 bases). CDR3 length equals 17 residues. Germline values: CDR1 MNHEY, CDR2 SVGAGI. V was shortened by 0 bases and J by 2 bases, with 13 bases between the two germline ends. In nucleotides, the CDR3 is TGTGCCAGCAGTTACTCGGGGGGAACAGTGACTAATGAAAAACTGTTTTTT. The encoded protein is CASSYSGGTVTNEKLFF.

A few counts support this clonotype. The V call is TRBV6-8, the J call TRBJ1-6; D gene ambiguous. Germline values: CDR1 MNHGY, CDR2 SAAAGT. CDR3 size: 14 residues. The ends were cut back, 6 bases at V and 8 bases at J, with 14 bases in the middle. Here the CDR3 reads CASRPPGPDSPLHF. The CDR3 DNA is TGTGCCAGCAGGCCCCCCGGGCCCGATTCACCCCTCCACTTT.

This clonotype occurred a few times. The chain links TRBV7-9 to TRBJ2-5; possible D gene TRBD1, 5 bases. With 2 bases removed from V and 10 bases from J, the gap between germline ends came to 14 bases. The V gene's germline CDR1 is SEHNR and CDR2 FQNEAQ (reference sequence). CDR3 length: 13 amino acids. CDR3 residues: CASSLFGHPHQYF. Written as DNA, the CDR3 is TGTGCCAGCAGCTTATTCGGACACCCACACCAGTACTTC.

This clonotype came up many times. The chain recombines TRBV7-2 with TRBJ2-7; TRBD1 might be the D (6 bases). The V end lost 5 bases, the J end lost 4 bases, and 15 bases lay between the germline ends. The CDR3 runs 14 residues. The germline V gene has CDR1 SGHTA and CDR2 FQGNSA. CDR3 sequence (DNA): TGTGCCAGCAGCCCATTCCGGGACAAATACGAGCAGTACTTC. It translates to CASSPFRDKYEQYF.

This clonotype was observed at least ten times. The V call is TRBV5-6, the J call TRBJ2-5; 9 positions match TRBD1. The CDR3 runs 17 residues. V lost 4 bases, J lost 5 bases, and 15 bases stayed unmatched. Per germline, CDR1 SGHDT and CDR2 YYEEEE. The CDR3 nucleotides read TGTGCCAGCAGCCTGGGACAGGGTCAAAATATAAGGGAGACCCAGTACTTC. It yields the protein CASSLGQGQNIRETQYF. Full variable domain (rest looked up from reference TRBV5-6 and TRBJ2-5): DAGVTQSPTHLIKTRGQQVTLRCSPKSGHDTVSWYQQALGQGPQFIFQYYEEEERQRGNFPDRFSGHQFPNYSSELNVNALLLGDSALYLCASSLGQGQNIRETQYFGPGTRLLVL.

This clonotype was observed at least ten times. An end of the junction differs from the germline gene, which may be a read error. This rearrangement joins TRBV6-1 to TRBJ2-7; D is uncertain. The CDR3 consists of 13 residues. Germline V gene sequence: CDR1 MNHNS, CDR2 SASEGT. The CDR3 loop reads CASSEEVLGFGGF. The CDR3 DNA reads as TGTGCCAGCAGTGAAGAAGTTTTAGGATTCGGTGGCTTC.

This clonotype was counted at least ten times. The genes are TRBV7-9 and TRBJ2-7, with 11 nucleotides matching TRBD2. The V segment lost 4 bases and the J segment 0 bases; nucleotides outside the gene matches: 5. The V gene's germline CDR1 is SEHNR and CDR2 FQNEAQ (reference sequence). The CDR3 covers 16 residues. DNA of the CDR3: TGTGCCAGCAGCTCTAGCGGGAGGTGGAGCTCCTACGAGCAGTACTTC. It specifies CASSSSGRWSSYEQYF. Full variable domain (remainder filled in from reference TRBV7-9 and TRBJ2-7): DTGVSQNPRHKITKRGQNVTFRCDPISEHNRLYWYRQTLGQGPEFLTYFQNEAQLEKSRLLSDRFSAERPKGSFSTLEIQRTEQGDSAMYLCASSSSGRWSSYEQYFGPGTRLTVT.

The V and J genes are TRBV4-1 and TRBJ2-1; 8 nucleotides align to TRBD2. The CDR3 consists of 14 residues. Germline CDR1 is MGHRA and CDR2 is YSYEKL. V shed 8 bases, J shed 4 bases, and the junction held 7 bases outside the gene matches. The CDR3, as DNA: TGCGCCAGCGGGATAGCGGGGATATACAATGAGCAGTTCTTC. As protein: CASGIAGIYNEQFF.

The chain joins TRBV19 to TRBJ2-1; TRBD2 matches at 9 bases. The V and J ends lost 6 bases and 2 bases, in that order; junction bases with no gene match: 8. Germline CDR1 reads LNHDA; CDR2 reads SQIVND (reference sequence). The CDR3 is 16 residues long. The CDR3 loop reads CASSSFSGRTYNEQFF. The CDR3 nucleotides read TGTGCCAGTAGCTCCTTTAGCGGGAGAACCTACAATGAGCAGTTCTTC.

The V gene is TRBV20-1, the J gene TRBJ2-7; 8 bases line up with TRBD1. The J segment lost 0 bases and the V segment lost 0 bases, leaving 4 bases of the junction unmatched. There are 15 residues in the CDR3. CDR1 and CDR2 (germline): DFQATT, SNEGSKA (reference sequence). Written as DNA, the CDR3 is TGCAGTGCTAGAGATAGGGACAGGAGCTCCTACGAGCAGTACTTC. Its translation: CSARDRDRSSYEQYF.

This clonotype was seen ten or more times. This chain uses TRBV27 with TRBJ1-6; TRBD1 might be the D (6 bases). The CDR3 has 16 residues. Germline V CDR1 and CDR2: MNHEY, SMNVEV (reference sequence). The ends were cut back, 2 bases at V and 0 bases at J, with 8 bases in the middle. The CDR3 region is CASSLIQGSYNSPLHF. CDR3 DNA sequence: TGTGCCAGCAGTTTAATACAGGGCTCCTATAATTCACCCCTCCACTTT.

The chain uses TRBV2 and TRBJ1-4; D may be TRBD1 (5 bases). The germline V gene encodes CDR1 SNHLY and CDR2 FYNNEI. V was clipped by 7 bases and J by 8 bases, with 20 bases between them. CDR3 size: 15 residues. In DNA, the CDR3 is TGTGCCAGCAACAAAGGCGGGGCCCTGATCGAAAAACTGTTTTTT. It translates to CASNKGGALIEKLFF.

A note on this clonotype: A much larger clone lies a single base off, so this may be a read error. The rearrangement links TRBV27 to TRBJ1-1, with 7 bases lining up with TRBD1. The CDR3 totals 15 residues. Germline CDR1 MNHEY, CDR2 SMNVEV (reference sequence). As DNA, the CDR3 is TGTGCCAACAGTCCCGCCGGGACAGTGAACACTGAAGCTTTCTTT. Residues: CANSPAGTVNTEAFF.

There are many counts of this clonotype. V gene TRBV10-3 combines with J gene TRBJ1-2; TRBD1 aligns across 7 bases. Germline V gene data show CDR1 as ENHRY and CDR2 as SYGVKD. There are 13 residues in the CDR3. J lost 7 bases, V lost 3 bases, and 5 bases had no gene match. CDR3 in DNA: TGTGCCATCAGTGATACAGGGGCTTTTGGCTACACCTTC. Its translation: CAISDTGAFGYTF.

This chain uses TRBV11-2 with TRBJ2-3, with 15 bases lining up with TRBD2. This CDR3 contains 16 residues. V shed 5 bases, J shed 6 bases, and the junction held 6 bases outside the gene matches. Germline V lookup: CDR1 SGHAT, CDR2 FQNNGV. Here the CDR3 DNA reads TGTGCCAGCAGCCGGACTAGCGGGGGGGCAGGGGATACGCAGTATTTT. Translating it yields CASSRTSGGAGDTQYF.

The genes are TRBV27 and TRBJ1-4, with D possibly matching TRBD1 (5 bases). The CDR3 has 15 residues. Trimming cost V 0 bases and J 7 bases, with 12 bases left between them. CDR1 MNHEY and CDR2 SMNVEV come from the germline V gene (reference sequence). CDR3 loop: CASSLSGGSAEKLFF. The CDR3 region has the DNA TGTGCCAGCAGTTTATCGGGGGGTTCGGCTGAAAAACTGTTTTTT.